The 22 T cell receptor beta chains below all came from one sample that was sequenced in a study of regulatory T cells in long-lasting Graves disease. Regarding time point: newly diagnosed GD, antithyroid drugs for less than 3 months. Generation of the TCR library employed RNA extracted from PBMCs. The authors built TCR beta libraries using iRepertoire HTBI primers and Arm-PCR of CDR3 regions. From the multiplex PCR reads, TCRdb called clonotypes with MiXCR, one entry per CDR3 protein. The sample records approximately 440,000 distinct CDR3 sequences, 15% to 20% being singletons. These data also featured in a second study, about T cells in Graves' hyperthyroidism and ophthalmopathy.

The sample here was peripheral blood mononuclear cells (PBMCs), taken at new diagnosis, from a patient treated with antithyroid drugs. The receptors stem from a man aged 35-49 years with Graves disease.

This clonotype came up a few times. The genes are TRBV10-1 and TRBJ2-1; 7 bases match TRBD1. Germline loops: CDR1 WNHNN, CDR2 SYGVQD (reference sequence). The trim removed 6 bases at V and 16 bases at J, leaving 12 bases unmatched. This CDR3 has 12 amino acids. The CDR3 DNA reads TGCGCCAGCAGCGCCGGGACAGCCATTCCATTCTTC. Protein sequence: CASSAGTAIPFF.

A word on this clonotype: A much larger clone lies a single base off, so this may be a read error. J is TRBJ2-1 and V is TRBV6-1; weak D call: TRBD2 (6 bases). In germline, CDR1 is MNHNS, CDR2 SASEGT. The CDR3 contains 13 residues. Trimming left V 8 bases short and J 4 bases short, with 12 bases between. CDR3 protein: CASGGSGYNEQFF. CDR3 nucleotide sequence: TGTGCCAGCGGGGGGTCCGGGTACAATGAGCAGTTCTTC.

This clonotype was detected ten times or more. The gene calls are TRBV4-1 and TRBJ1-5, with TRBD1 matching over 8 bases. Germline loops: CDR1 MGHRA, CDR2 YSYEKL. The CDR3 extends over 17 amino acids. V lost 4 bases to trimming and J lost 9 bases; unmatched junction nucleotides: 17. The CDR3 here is CASSPQWGTGENTPQHF. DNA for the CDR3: TGCGCCAGCAGCCCACAATGGGGGACAGGCGAGAATACGCCCCAGCATTTT.

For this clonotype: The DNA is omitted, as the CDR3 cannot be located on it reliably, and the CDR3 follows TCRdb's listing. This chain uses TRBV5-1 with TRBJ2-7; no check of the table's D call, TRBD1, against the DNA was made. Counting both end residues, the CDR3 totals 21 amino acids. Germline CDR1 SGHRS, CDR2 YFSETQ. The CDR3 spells CASSFYICSAAPASTRGEQYF.

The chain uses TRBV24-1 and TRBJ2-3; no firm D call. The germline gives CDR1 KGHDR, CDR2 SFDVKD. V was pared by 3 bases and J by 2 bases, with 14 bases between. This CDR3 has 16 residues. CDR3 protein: CATSDRTPIDTDTQYF. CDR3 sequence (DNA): TGTGCCACCAGTGATAGGACCCCCATTGACACAGATACGCAGTATTTT.

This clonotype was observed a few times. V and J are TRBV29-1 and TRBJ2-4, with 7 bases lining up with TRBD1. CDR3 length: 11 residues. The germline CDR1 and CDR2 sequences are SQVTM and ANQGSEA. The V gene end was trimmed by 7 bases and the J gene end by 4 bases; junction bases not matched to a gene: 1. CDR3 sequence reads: CSGGQKNIQYF. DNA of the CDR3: TGCAGCGGGGGACAGAAAAACATTCAGTACTTC.

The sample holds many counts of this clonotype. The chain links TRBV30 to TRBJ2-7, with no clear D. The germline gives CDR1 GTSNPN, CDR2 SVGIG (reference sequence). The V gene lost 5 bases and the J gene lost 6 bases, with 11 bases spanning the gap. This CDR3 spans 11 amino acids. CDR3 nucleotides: TGTGCCTGGTTATCAGTGGGCGAGCAGTACTTC. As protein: CAWLSVGEQYF.

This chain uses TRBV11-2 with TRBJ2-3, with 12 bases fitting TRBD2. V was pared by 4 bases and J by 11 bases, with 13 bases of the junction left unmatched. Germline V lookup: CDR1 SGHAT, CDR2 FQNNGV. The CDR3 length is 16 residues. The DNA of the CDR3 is TGTGCCAGCAGCTCTCGACTAGCGGGAGAACGTGTAAGGCAGTATTTT. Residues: CASSSRLAGERVRQYF.

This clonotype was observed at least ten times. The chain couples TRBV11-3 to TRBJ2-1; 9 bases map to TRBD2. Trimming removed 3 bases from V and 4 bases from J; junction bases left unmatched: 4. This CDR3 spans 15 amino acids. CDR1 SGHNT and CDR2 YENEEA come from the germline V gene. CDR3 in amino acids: CASSLGGREYNEQFF. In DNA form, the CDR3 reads TGTGCCAGCAGCTTGGGCGGGAGGGAATACAATGAGCAGTTCTTC.

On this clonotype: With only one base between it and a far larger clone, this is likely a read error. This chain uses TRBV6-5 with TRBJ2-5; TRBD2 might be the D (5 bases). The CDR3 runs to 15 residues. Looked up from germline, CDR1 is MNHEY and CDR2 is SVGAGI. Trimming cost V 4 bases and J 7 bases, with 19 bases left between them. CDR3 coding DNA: TGTGCCAGCAGTTCCCCTTTGGGCGGGCCAGGGACCCAGTACTTC. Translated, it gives CASSSPLGGPGTQYF.

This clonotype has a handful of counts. CDR3 nucleotide sequence: TGTGCCAGCAGTTTAGCAGGACGGGAGCCCTACAATGAGCAGTTCTTC. This encodes CASSLAGREPYNEQFF. This chain connects TRBV12-3 or TRBV12-4 to TRBJ2-1; D perhaps matches TRBD2 (6 bases). V lost 0 bases, J lost 2 bases, and 11 bases lay in between. The CDR3 contains 16 residues.

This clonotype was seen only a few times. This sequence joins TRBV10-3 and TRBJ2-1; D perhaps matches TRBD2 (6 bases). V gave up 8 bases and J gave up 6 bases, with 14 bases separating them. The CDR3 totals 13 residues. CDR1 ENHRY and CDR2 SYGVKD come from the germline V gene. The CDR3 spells CAIASGVSNEQFF. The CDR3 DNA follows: TGTGCCATCGCTTCGGGAGTAAGCAATGAGCAGTTCTTC.

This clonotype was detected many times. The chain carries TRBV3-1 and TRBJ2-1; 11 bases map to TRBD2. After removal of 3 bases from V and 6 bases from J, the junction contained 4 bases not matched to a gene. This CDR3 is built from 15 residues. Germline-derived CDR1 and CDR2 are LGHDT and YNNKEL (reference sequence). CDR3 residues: CASSQKGLAANEQFF. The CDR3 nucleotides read TGTGCCAGCAGCCAGAAGGGACTAGCGGCCAATGAGCAGTTCTTC.

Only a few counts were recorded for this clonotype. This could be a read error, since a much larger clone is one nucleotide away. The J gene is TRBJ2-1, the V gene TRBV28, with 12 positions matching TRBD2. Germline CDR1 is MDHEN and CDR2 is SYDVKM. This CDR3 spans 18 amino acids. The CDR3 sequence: CASSSLNLAGGGYNEQLF. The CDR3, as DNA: TGTGCCAGCAGTTCACTTAATCTAGCGGGAGGGGGGTACAATGAGCAGCTCTTC.

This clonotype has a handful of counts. CDR3 sequence: CASSFETQLEVTQYF. The DNA for the CDR3 is TGTGCCAGCAGCTTCGAGACCCAACTCGAGGTTACGCAGTATTTT. The chain uses TRBV5-6 and TRBJ2-3; D gene unclear. Germline V lookup: CDR1 SGHDT, CDR2 YYEEEE. CDR3 length: 15 amino acids. The V end lost 2 bases, the J end lost 8 bases, and 18 bases lay between the germline ends.

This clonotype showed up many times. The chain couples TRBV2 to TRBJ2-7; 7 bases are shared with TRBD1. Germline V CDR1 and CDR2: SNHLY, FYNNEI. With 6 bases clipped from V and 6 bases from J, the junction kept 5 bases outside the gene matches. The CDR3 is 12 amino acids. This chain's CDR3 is CASRSAGGEQYF. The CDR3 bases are TGTGCCAGCAGAAGTGCAGGGGGCGAGCAGTACTTC.

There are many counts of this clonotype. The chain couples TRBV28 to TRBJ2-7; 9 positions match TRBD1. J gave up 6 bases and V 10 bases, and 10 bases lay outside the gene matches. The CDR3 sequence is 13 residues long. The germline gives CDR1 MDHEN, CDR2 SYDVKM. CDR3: CATRGTGLREQYF. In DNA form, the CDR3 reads TGTGCCACCCGTGGGACAGGGTTACGCGAGCAGTACTTC.

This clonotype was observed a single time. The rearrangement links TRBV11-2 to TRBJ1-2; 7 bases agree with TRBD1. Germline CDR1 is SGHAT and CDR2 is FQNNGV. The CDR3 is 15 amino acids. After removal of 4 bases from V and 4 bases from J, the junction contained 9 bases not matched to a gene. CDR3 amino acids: CASSSVRDRLYGYTF. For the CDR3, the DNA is TGTGCCAGCAGCTCGGTCCGGGACAGACTCTATGGCTACACCTTC.

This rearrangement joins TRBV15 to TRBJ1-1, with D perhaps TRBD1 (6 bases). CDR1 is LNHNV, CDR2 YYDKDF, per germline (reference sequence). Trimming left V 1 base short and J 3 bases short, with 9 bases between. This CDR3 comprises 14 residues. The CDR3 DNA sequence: TGTGCCACCAGCAGAGGGACAGATTACACTGAAGCTTTCTTT. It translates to CATSRGTDYTEAFF.

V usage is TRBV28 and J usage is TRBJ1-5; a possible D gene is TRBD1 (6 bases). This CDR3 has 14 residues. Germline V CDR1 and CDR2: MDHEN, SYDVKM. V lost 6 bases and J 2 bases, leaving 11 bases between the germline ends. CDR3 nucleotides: TGTGCCAGCAGCAGGGGCTTTGGCAATCAGCCCCAGCATTTT. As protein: CASSRGFGNQPQHF. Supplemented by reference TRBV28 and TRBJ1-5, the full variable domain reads DVKVTQSSRYLVKRTGEKVFLECVQDMDHENMFWYRQDPGLGLRLIYFSYDVKMKEKGDIPEGYSVSREKKERFSLILESASTNQTSMYLCASSRGFGNQPQHFGDGTRLSIL.

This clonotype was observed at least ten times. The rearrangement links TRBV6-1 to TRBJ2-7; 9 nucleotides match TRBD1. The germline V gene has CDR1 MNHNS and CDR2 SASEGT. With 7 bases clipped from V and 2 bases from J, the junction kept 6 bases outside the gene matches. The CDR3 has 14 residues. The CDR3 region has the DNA TGTGCCAGCACCCAGGGGACAGGGACCTACGAGCAGTACTTC. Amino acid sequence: CASTQGTGTYEQYF.

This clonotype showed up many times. CDR3 sequence reads: CASSQAYSPQYF. The CDR3 DNA reads TGCGCCAGCAGCCAAGCGTACAGTCCGCAGTATTTT. The rearrangement uses TRBV4-1 and TRBJ2-3; D uncertain. Per the germline V gene, CDR1 is MGHRA and CDR2 is YSYEKL. This CDR3 spans 12 amino acids. Trimming took off 1 base at V and 10 bases at J, with 9 bases between the two ends.